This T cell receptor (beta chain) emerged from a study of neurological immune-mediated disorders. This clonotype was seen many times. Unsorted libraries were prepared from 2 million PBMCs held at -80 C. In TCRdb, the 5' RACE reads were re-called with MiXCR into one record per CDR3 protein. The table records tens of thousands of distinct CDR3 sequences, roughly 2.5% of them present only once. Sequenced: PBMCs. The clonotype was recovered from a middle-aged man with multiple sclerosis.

In nucleotides, the CDR3 is TGTGCCAGCAGCCCCGACAGCACAGATACGCAGTATTTT. Translation: CASSPDSTDTQYF. J is TRBJ2-3 and V is TRBV9; D ambiguous. This CDR3 is 13 amino acids long. CDR1 is SGDLS and CDR2 is YYNGEE in the germline V gene. Trimming removed 4 bases from V and 0 bases from J, with 6 bases in between.